The next 9 T cell receptor beta chains were all read from a single sample in a study of cytomegalovirus exposure and HLA in healthy donors. The study ran its PCR with 60 Vbeta and 13 Jbeta primers. Profiling relied on immunoSEQ multiplex PCR, and the TCRdb table lists in-frame clones only, not all of them. The profile shows roughly 81,000 clones, roughly 78% of them singletons. The sequenced material came from PBMCs. The receptors stem from a man younger than 40 in good health and CMV-seronegative.

This chain connects TRBV5-6 to TRBJ2-5, with no clear D. With 0 bases removed from V and 0 bases from J, the gap between germline ends came to 9 bases. Germline values: CDR1 SGHDT, CDR2 YYEEEE. The CDR3 is 15 residues long. The CDR3 spells CASSLVLINQETQYF. The CDR3 DNA reads TGTGCCAGCAGCTTGGTATTAATTAACCAAGAGACCCAGTACTTC.

For the CDR3, the DNA is TGTGCCAGCCGCTATTCAGATACGCAGTATTTT. It is translated as CASRYSDTQYF. This sequence joins TRBV28 and TRBJ2-3; D call uncertain. V was clipped by 8 bases and J by 4 bases, with 7 bases between them. The CDR3 is 11 amino acids. Looked up from germline, CDR1 is MDHEN and CDR2 is SYDVKM.

The rearrangement joins TRBV10-3 to TRBJ2-3; TRBD2 agrees at 10 bases. This CDR3 has 15 residues. Trimming at V came to 9 bases and at J to 1 base, leaving 7 bases not matched to a gene. From germline, CDR1 is ENHRY and CDR2 SYGVKD. The CDR3 DNA follows: TGTGCCATTGCCCTCGGGACTAGCGGCACAGATACGCAGTATTTT. This translates into CAIALGTSGTDTQYF.

The genes are TRBV6-5 and TRBJ2-1, with a weak D call TRBD2 (5 bases). The CDR3 contains 13 residues. V was pared by 2 bases and J by 6 bases, with 8 bases between. Germline V lookup: CDR1 MNHEY, CDR2 SVGAGI. CDR3 protein: CASSYPGLNEQFF. The CDR3 bases are TGTGCCAGCAGTTACCCCGGACTCAATGAGCAGTTCTTC.

This clone was recorded a few times. This rearrangement joins TRBV7-9 to TRBJ2-7; tentatively, D is TRBD1 (6 bases). This CDR3 is built from 14 residues. Germline V CDR1 and CDR2: SEHNR, FQNEAQ (reference sequence). Trimming pared 5 bases from V and 7 bases from J, leaving 18 bases between. CDR3 in DNA: TGTGCCAGCAGCGCCAGGGGTCCTCCAGGGGAGCAGTACTTC. Protein sequence: CASSARGPPGEQYF.

The genes are TRBV5-1 and TRBJ1-4; TRBD1 might be the D (5 bases). V shed 0 bases and J shed 2 bases, with 11 bases lying between them. The CDR3 sequence is 16 residues long. Germline V gene sequence: CDR1 SGHRS, CDR2 YFSETQ. The CDR3 loop reads CASSLGTTGTNEKLFF. The CDR3 bases are TGCGCCAGCAGCTTGGGGACAACGGGTACTAATGAAAAACTGTTTTTT.

The V gene is TRBV4-3, the J gene TRBJ2-5; 7 positions match TRBD2. The CDR3 runs to 16 residues. CDR1 and CDR2 (germline): LGHNA, YSLEER. With 1 base clipped from V and 4 bases from J, the junction kept 9 bases outside the gene matches. The CDR3 loop reads CASSQVPASGSETQYF. In DNA form, the CDR3 reads TGCGCCAGCAGCCAAGTACCGGCTAGCGGTTCAGAGACCCAGTACTTC.

V is TRBV4-3 and J is TRBJ1-2, with D hard to call. CDR1 is LGHNA and CDR2 is YSLEER in the germline V gene. This CDR3 has 17 residues. V was clipped by 0 bases and J by 5 bases, with 19 bases between them. The CDR3, as DNA: TGCGCCAGCAGCCAAGATCCGGGTCCTGCCTTTCTTTATGGCTACACCTTC. As protein: CASSQDPGPAFLYGYTF.

The chain joins TRBV6-4 to TRBJ2-2, with D unclear. This CDR3 spans 13 amino acids. The V gene lost 4 bases and the J gene lost 5 bases, with 8 bases spanning the gap. From germline, CDR1 is MRHNA and CDR2 SNTAGT. CDR3 region: CASSARETGELFF. The CDR3 DNA reads as TGTGCCAGCAGTGCTAGAGAGACCGGGGAGCTGTTTTTT.